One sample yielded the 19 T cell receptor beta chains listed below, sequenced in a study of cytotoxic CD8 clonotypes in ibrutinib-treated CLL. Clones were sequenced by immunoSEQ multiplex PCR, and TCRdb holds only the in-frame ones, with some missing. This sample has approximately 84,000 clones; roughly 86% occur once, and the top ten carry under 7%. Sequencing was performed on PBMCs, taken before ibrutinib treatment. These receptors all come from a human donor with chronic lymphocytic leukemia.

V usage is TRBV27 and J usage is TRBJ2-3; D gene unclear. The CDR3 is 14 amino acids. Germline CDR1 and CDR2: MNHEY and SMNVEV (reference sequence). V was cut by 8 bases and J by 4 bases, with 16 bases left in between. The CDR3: CASSPSFSPDTQYF. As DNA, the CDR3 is TGTGCCAGCTCCCCCTCTTTTTCCCCAGATACGCAGTATTTT.

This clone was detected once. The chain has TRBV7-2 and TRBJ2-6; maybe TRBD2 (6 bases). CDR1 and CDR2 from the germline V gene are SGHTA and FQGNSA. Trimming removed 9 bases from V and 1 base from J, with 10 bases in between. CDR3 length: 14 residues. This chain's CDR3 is CARGGASGANVLTF. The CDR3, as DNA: TGTGCCAGGGGGGGTGCGTCTGGGGCCAACGTCCTGACTTTC.

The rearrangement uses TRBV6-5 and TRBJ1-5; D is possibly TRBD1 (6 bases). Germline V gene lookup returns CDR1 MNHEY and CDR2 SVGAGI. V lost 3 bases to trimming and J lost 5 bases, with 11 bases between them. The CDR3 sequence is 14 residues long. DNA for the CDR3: TGTGCCAGCAGTTATGGTAGGGGGTATCAGCCCCAGCATTTT. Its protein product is CASSYGRGYQPQHF.

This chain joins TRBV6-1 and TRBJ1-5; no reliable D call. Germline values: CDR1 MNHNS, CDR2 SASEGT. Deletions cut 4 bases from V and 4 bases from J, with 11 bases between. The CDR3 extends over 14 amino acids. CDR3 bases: TGTGCCAGCAGTGTGTCCGGTCTAAATCAGCCCCAGCATTTT. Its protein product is CASSVSGLNQPQHF.

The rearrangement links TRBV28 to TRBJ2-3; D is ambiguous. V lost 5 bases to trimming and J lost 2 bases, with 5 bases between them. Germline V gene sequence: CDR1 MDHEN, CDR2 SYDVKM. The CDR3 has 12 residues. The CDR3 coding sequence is TGTGCCAGCAGTCTAAACACAGATACGCAGTATTTT. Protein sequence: CASSLNTDTQYF.

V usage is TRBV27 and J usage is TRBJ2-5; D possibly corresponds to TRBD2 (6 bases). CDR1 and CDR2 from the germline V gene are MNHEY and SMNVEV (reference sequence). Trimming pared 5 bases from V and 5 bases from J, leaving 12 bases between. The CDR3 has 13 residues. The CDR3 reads CASSPQGGETQYF. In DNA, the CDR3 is TGTGCCAGCAGTCCCCAAGGAGGGGAGACCCAGTACTTC.

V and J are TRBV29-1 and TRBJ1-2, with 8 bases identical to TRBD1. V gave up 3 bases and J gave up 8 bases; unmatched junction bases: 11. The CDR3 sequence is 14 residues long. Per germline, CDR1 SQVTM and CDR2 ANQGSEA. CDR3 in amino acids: CSVDPTQGALGYTF. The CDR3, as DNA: TGCAGCGTTGACCCAACCCAGGGGGCCCTAGGCTACACCTTC.

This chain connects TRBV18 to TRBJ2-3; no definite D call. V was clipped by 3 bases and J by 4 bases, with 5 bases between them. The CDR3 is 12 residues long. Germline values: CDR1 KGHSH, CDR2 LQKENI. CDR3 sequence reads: CASSPGADTQYF. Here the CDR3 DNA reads TGTGCCAGCTCACCGGGCGCAGATACGCAGTATTTT.

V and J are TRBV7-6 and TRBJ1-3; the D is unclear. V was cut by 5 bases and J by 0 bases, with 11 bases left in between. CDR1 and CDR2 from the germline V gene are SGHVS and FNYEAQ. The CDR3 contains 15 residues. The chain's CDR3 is CASSTARTSGNTIYF. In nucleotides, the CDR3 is TGTGCCAGCAGCACCGCGCGGACCTCTGGAAACACCATATATTTT.

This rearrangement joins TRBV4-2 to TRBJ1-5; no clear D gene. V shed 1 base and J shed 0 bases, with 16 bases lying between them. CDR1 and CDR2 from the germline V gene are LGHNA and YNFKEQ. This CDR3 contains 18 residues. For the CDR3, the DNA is TGTGCCAGCAGCCAAGCCGTCGAGGGTCCGTATAGCAATCAGCCCCAGCATTTT. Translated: CASSQAVEGPYSNQPQHF.

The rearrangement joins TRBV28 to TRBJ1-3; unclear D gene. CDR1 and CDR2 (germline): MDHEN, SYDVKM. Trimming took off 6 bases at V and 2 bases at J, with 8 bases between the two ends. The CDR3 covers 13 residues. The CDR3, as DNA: TGTGCCAGCAGGGGTTCAGCTGGAAACACCATATATTTT. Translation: CASRGSAGNTIYF.

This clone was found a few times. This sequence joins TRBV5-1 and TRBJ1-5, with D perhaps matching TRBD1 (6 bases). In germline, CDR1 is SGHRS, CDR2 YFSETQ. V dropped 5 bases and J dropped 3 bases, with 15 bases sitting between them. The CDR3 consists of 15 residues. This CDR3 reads CASRPGTRNNQPQHF. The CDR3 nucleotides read TGCGCCAGCAGGCCAGGGACAAGGAACAATCAGCCCCAGCATTTT.

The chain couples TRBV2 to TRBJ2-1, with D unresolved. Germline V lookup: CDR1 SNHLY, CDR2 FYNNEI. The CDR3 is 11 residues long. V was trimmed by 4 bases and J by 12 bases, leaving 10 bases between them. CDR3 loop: CASSAVWGQFF. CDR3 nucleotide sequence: TGTGCCAGCAGTGCTGTTTGGGGGCAGTTCTTC.

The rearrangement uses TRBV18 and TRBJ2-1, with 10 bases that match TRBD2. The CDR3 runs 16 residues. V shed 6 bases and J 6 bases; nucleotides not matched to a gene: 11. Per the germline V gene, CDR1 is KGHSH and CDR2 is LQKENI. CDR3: CASSRESGRAGNEQFF. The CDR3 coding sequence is TGTGCCAGCTCCAGAGAAAGCGGGAGGGCCGGCAATGAGCAGTTCTTC.

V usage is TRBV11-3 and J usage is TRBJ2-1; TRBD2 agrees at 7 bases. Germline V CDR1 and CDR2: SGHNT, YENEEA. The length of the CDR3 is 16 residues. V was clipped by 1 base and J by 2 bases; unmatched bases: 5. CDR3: CASSLVDSGPYNEQFF. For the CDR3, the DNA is TGTGCCAGCAGCTTAGTCGATAGCGGGCCCTACAATGAGCAGTTCTTC.

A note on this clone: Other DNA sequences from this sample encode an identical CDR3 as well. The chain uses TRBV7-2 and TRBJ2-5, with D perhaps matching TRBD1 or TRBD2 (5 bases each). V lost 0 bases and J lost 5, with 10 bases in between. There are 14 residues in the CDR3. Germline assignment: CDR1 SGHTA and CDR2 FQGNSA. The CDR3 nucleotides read TGTGCCAGCAGCTTAGCCCGGGGCACGGAGACCCAGTACTTC. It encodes CASSLARGTETQYF.

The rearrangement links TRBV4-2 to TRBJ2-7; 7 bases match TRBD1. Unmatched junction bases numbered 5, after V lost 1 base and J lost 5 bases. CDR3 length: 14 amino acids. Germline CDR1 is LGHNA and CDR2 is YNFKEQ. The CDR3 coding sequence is TGTGCCAGCAGCCAAGGACGTGACAGGGACGAGCAGTACTTC. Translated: CASSQGRDRDEQYF.

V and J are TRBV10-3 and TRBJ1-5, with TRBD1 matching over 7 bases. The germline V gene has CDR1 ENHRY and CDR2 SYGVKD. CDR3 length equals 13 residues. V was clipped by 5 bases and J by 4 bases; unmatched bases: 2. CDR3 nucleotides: TGTGCCATCAGTCAGGGGGGTAATCAGCCCCAGCATTTT. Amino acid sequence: CAISQGGNQPQHF.

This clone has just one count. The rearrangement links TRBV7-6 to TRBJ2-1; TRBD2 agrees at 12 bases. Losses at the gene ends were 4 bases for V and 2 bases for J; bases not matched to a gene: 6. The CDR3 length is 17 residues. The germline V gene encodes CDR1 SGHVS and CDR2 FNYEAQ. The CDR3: CASSSDPSGRAYNEQFF. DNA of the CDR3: TGTGCCAGCAGCTCCGACCCTAGCGGGAGGGCCTACAATGAGCAGTTCTTC.